The clone carrying this TCR beta chain was observed many times. This sample was included in a study of CD8 T cells in ankylosing spondylitis. The CDR3 totals 12 residues. Trimming at V came to 8 bases and at J to 2 bases, leaving 1 base not matched to a gene. CDR1 and CDR2 from the germline V gene are MNHEY and SMNVEV (reference sequence). TCRdb re-derived calls from the 5' RACE reads in MiXCR, one entry per CDR3 protein. The table records approximately 150,000 distinct CDR3 sequences, approximately 9% of them present only once. This receptor was taken from a female donor with ankylosing spondylitis or in good health (not recorded which). Sequences were obtained from blood, either unsorted or a sorted T cell fraction (not recorded which). The chain has TRBV27 and TRBJ2-7; 9 bases map to TRBD1. DNA for the CDR3: TGTGCCAGCGGGACAGGGCCCTACGAGCAGTACTTC. This codes for CASGTGPYEQYF.